This T cell receptor (beta chain) appears in the sequencing data of a study of blood T cell repertoires in COVID-19 (TCRdb year 2020). For the study in its entirety: The collaborator samples originated in the United States, Italy and Spain and spanned the acute and convalescent phases of COVID-19. The sample metadata nearly always contained a de-identified subject ID, COVID-19 status, age in years and sex. Where available, HLA class I and class II types were taken from metadata supplied by the sample provider and were not determined by assay-based typing. The samples were drawn from two sources: the first 160 participants of the ongoing ImmuneRACE study, and 950 to 1,500 subjects contributed by 6 global collaborators. The material from the prospective study consisted of cDNA or gDNA derived from T cells, B-cell-depleted T cells, or PBMCs. Subjects who had been exposed to COVID-19, were actively infected with it, or had recovered from it provided the deeply sampled blood TCRbeta repertoires that made up the dataset. A freely available public database, intended as a resource for researchers studying the immune response to SARS-CoV-2, is where the repertoires were released. General study outcomes and caveats: Clinical and demographic metadata were provided uncurated, with the amount varying by source and participant.

TCRbeta CDR3 regions were amplified from genomic DNA by means of the immunoSEQ Assay, a bias-controlled multiplex PCR. The original methods were these. Nucleated cell counts per sample were estimated from amplification of reference gene primers within the assay. Sequence reads were collapsed and filtered to measure the absolute abundance of every unique TCRbeta CDR3 rearrangement. For each sample, productive Simpson clonality was calculated as the square root of Simpson's diversity index across productive rearrangements. TCRdb retrieved this table from immuneACCESS and kept in-frame rearrangements only. Not all clones are present; in checked studies, unresolved V genes account for under half, and no reason is known for the remainder. V, J and clone size reflect that table, while D and trimming were determined from the DNA. The sample table records some 110,000 clones; 60% to 85% of these occur just once. The ten largest clones add up to 5% to 8% of the sample.

This clone was seen once. The target of this receptor is not known. Per-nucleotide qualities are absent, and no much larger clonotype sits a single base away. Whole blood was collected in K2EDTA tubes by collaborating institutions according to the institutions' own protocols. For TCRbeta analysis, collaborators shipped samples as frozen whole blood, isolated PBMCs, or DNA extracted from either of those sample types. This clonotype was sampled from a man in his sixties or seventies with acute or convalescent COVID-19. Sequencing was done on a sample of peripheral blood.

The DNA is TGTGCCAGCAGCTTAGGGACAGGGGTGGCCTATGGCTACACCTTC. It translates to CASSLGTGVAYGYTF. The receptor chain draws on TRBV7-2 and TRBJ1-2, and TRBD1 aligns with 9 junction nucleotides. Spanning cysteine to phenylalanine, the CDR3 consists of 15 amino acids. The kept DNA is CDR3 alone, 45 bases in frame from the first base. Compared with germline, V lacks 1 base and J lacks 4 bases; bases without a gene match: 4. CDR1 and CDR2 were assigned from the germline V gene as SGHTA and FQGNSA.